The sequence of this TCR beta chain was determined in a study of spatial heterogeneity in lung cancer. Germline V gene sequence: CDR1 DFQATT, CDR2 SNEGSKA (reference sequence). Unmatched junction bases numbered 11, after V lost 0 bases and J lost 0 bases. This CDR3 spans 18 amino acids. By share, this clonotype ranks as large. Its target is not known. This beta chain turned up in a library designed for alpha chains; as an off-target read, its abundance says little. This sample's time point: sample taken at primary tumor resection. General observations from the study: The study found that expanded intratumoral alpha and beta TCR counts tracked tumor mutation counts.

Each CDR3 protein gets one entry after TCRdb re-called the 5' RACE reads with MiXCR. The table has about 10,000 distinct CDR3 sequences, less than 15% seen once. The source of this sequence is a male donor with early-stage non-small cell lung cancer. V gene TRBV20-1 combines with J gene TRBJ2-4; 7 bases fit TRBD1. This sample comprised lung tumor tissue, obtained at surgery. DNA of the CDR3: TGCAGTGCTAGAGACCGGGACAGTCGGGCTCTAGCCAAAAACATTCAGTACTTC. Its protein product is CSARDRDSRALAKNIQYF.